This entry is about one TCR beta chain. Its target is not known. T lymphocytes (CD4+ and CD8+) were sorted from PBMCs. This entry comes from a study of CD8+ T cells in alopecia areata. Study overall: The protocol delivered tofacitinib for 6 to 18 months, then withdrew it for 6 months. Points from the study as a whole: Clarity of TCR sharing across patients fell short of that in mice, possibly HLA-related. Across lesional scalp, and particularly alopecia totalis/universalis, clonality surpassed that of normal scalp.

Trimming shortened V by 1 base and J by 4 bases, and 23 bases separated the two germline ends. Germline CDR1 SGHRS, CDR2 YFSETQ. The CDR3 sequence is 18 residues long. Sequencing used cDNA as its template, made by extracting RNA and reverse transcribing it. Profiling relied on immunoSEQ multiplex PCR, and the TCRdb table lists in-frame clones only, not all of them. The repertoire holds fewer than 80,000 clones, with under 75% as singletons. This rearrangement joins TRBV5-1 to TRBJ1-1; D not resolved. Sequenced here: CD8+ T cells sorted from blood, sampled at week 0. This TCR was recovered from a human donor with alopecia areata. CDR3 sequence (DNA): TGCGCCAGCAGCTTGTATACAGCCTATCCCCTTCTAGGCACTGAAGCTTTCTTT. It is translated as CASSLYTAYPLLGTEAFF.